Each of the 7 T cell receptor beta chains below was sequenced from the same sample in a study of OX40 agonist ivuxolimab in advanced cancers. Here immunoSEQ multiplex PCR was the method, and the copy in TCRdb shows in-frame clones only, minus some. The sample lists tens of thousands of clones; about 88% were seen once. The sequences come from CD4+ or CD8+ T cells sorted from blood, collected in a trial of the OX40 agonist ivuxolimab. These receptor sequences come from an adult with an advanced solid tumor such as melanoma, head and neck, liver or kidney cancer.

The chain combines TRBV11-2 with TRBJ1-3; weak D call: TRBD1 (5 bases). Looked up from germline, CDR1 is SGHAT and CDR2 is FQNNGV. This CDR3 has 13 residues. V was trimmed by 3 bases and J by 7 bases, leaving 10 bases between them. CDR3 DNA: TGTGCCAGCAGCTTGACAGATTTCAACACCATATATTTT. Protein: CASSLTDFNTIYF.

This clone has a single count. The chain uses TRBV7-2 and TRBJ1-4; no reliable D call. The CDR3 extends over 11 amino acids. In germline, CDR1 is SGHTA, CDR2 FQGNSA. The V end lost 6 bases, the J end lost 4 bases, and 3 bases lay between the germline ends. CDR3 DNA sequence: TGTGCCAGCAGGGGTAATGAAAAACTGTTTTTT. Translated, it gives CASRGNEKLFF.

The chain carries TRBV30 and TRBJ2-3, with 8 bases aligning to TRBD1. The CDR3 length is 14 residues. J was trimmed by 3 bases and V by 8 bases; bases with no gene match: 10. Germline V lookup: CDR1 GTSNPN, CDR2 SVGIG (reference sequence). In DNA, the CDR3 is TGTGCCACCGGACAGGGAGTTCGGACAGATACGCAGTATTTT. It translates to CATGQGVRTDTQYF.

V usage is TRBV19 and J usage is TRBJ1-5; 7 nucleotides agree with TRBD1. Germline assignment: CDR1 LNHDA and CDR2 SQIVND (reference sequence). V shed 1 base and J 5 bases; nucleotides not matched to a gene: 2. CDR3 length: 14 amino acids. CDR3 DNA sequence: TGTGCCAGTAGTATAGGGGACAGATATCAGCCCCAGCATTTT. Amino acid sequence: CASSIGDRYQPQHF.

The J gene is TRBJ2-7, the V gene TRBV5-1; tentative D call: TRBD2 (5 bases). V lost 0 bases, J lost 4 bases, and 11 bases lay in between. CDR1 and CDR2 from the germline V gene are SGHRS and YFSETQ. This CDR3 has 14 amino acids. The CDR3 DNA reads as TGCGCCAGCAGCTTGGGGACTTCACATTACGAGCAGTACTTC. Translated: CASSLGTSHYEQYF. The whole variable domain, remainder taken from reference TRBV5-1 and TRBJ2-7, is KAGVTQTPRYLIKTRGQQVTLSCSPISGHRSVSWYQQTPGQGLQFLFEYFSETQRNKGNFPGRFSGRQFSNSRSEMNVSTLELGDSALYLCASSLGTSHYEQYFGPGTRLTVT.

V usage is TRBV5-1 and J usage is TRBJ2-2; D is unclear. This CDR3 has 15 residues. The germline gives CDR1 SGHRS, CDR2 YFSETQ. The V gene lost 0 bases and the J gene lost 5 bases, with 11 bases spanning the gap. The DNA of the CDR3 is TGCGCCAGCAGCTTGGAAAGGGTAGGAACCGGGGAGCTGTTTTTT. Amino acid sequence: CASSLERVGTGELFF. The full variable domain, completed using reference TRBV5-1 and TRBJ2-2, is KAGVTQTPRYLIKTRGQQVTLSCSPISGHRSVSWYQQTPGQGLQFLFEYFSETQRNKGNFPGRFSGRQFSNSRSEMNVSTLELGDSALYLCASSLERVGTGELFFGEGSRLTVL.

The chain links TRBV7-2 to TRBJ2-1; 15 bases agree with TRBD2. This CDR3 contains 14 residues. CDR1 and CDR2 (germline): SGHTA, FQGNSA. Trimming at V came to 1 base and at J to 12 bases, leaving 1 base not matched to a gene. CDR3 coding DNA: TGTGCCAGCAGCTTAGAGGGACTAGCGGGGGGGCAGTTCTTC. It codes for CASSLEGLAGGQFF.